This T cell receptor (beta chain) was observed in a study of blood T cell repertoires in COVID-19 (dated by TCRdb to 2018 to 2020). In the study overall: Samples covering the acute and convalescent phases of COVID-19 were provided by collaborators in the United States, Italy and Spain. The prospective study material was composed of cDNA or gDNA derived from T cells, B-cell-depleted T cells, or PBMCs. The dataset comprised deeply sampled blood TCRbeta repertoires from subjects exposed to, actively infected with, or recovered from COVID-19. The repertoires were made available in a free public database intended to serve as a resource for research on the immune response to SARS-CoV-2. Samples were obtained from the ongoing ImmuneRACE study (first 160 participants) and from some 1,300 subjects provided by 6 global collaborators. The sample metadata nearly always contained a de-identified subject ID, COVID-19 status, age in years and sex. HLA class I and class II types, where available, came from metadata supplied by the sample provider rather than from assay-based typing.

Overall results and qualifications from the work: The amount of clinical and demographic metadata varied by source and participant and was provided uncurated.

The immunoSEQ Assay, a bias-controlled multiplex PCR, was used to amplify TCRbeta CDR3 regions from genomic DNA. Regarding the original processing steps: Nucleated cell counts per sample were estimated from amplification of reference gene primers within the assay. To quantify the absolute abundance of each unique TCRbeta CDR3 rearrangement, sequence reads were collapsed and filtered. For each sample, productive Simpson clonality was calculated as the square root of Simpson's diversity index across productive rearrangements. TCRdb retrieved this table from immuneACCESS and kept in-frame rearrangements only. Not all clones are present; in checked studies, unresolved V genes account for under half, and no reason is known for the remainder. The D gene and trimming were derived from the DNA, and the V and J assignments and clone size from that table. Across this sample there are about 200,000 clones, with roughly nine tenths seen only once. The ten largest clones capture 0.65% to 0.95% of the sample.

Each collaborating institution followed its own protocols to collect whole blood in K2EDTA tubes. Collaborator samples were shipped for TCRbeta analysis as frozen whole blood, isolated PBMCs, or DNA extracted from either sample type. A distance of 10 bases separates the germline ends of V and J, which lose 7 bases and 7 bases respectively. Inclusive of the bounding cysteine and phenylalanine, the CDR3 is 11 residues long. Only the CDR3 portion is preserved as DNA: 33 bases, with reading frame beginning at the first base. CDR1 and CDR2, looked up from the germline V gene, are MDHEN and SYDVKM. Of note for this clone: Its target antigen remains unknown. Base qualities are not recorded, but no much larger clone differs from it by a single base.

This sequence originates from a woman aged 70-85 years with acute or convalescent COVID-19. Sequencing input: peripheral blood. In this chain, TRBV28 is recombined with TRBJ1-1, and perhaps TRBD1 as D gene, on 5 matching bases. The bases are TGTGCCAGCACCAGGCAGGGTGAAGCTTTCTTT. Translated, this gives CASTRQGEAFF. Reference TRBV28 and TRBJ1-1 genes cover what lies past the CDR3, so the full variable domain is DVKVTQSSRYLVKRTGEKVFLECVQDMDHENMFWYRQDPGLGLRLIYFSYDVKMKEKGDIPEGYSVSREKKERFSLILESASTNQTSMYLCASTRQGEAFFGQGTRLTVV.